This T cell receptor beta chain was recorded in a study of blood T cell repertoires in COVID-19. Clones were sequenced by immunoSEQ multiplex PCR, and TCRdb holds only the in-frame ones, with some missing. The table includes 200,000 to 250,000 clones, almost 90% detected once. CDR3 length: 15 residues. Germline CDR1 is SEHNR and CDR2 is FQNEAQ (reference sequence). The junction had 3 bases not matched to a gene; V was cut back by 5 bases and J by 0 bases. The chain uses TRBV7-9 and TRBJ1-4; 7 bases map to TRBD1. Material: PBMCs or T cells enriched from blood (not recorded which). The clonotype was recovered from a woman between 50 and 59 years old with acute COVID-19. The chain's CDR3 is CASSRDRATNEKLFF. The CDR3 region has the DNA TGTGCCAGCAGCCGCGACAGGGCAACTAATGAAAAACTGTTTTTT.